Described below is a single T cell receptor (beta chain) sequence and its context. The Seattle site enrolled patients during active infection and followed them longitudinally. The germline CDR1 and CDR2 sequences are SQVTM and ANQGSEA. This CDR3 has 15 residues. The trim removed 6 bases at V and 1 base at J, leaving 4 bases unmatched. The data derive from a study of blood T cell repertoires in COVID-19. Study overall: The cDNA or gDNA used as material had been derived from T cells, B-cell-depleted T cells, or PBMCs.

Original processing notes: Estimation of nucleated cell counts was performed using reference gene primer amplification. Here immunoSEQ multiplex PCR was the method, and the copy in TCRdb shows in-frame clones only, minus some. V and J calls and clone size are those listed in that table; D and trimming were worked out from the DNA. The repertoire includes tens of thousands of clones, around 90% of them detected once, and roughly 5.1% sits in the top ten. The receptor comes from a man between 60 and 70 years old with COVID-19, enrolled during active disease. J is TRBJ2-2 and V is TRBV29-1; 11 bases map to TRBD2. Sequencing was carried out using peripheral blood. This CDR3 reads CSVASGGMNTGELFF. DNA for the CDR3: TGCAGCGTGGCTAGCGGGGGGATGAACACCGGGGAGCTGTTTTTT.